The 5 T cell receptor beta chains below all came from one sample that was sequenced in a study of control samples from healthy donors and cancer patients. Using immunoSEQ multiplex PCR, the repertoire was profiled, and TCRdb retains in-frame clones only, with some absent. Of around 52,000 clones detected, approximately 90% appear once; the ten largest clones hold 0.91%. The specimen sequenced was PBMCs. Receptors were obtained from a man under 40 with colorectal cancer.

This clone was found a few times. The chain joins TRBV4-2 to TRBJ1-4; D is unresolved. V was cut by 0 bases and J by 0 bases, with 14 bases left in between. Germline lookup yields CDR1 LGHNA and CDR2 YNFKEQ. There are 18 residues in the CDR3. The CDR3 reads CASSQDWPTATTNEKLFF. The CDR3 DNA follows: TGTGCCAGCAGCCAAGATTGGCCCACCGCAACAACTAATGAAAAACTGTTTTTT.

The chain carries TRBV20-1 and TRBJ1-2; no definite D call. Germline values: CDR1 DFQATT, CDR2 SNEGSKA (reference sequence). This CDR3 region has 11 residues. V was pared by 1 base and J by 4 bases, with 4 bases between. The CDR3 bases are TGCAGTGCTAGAGGCGGCTATGGCTACACCTTC. It is translated as CSARGGYGYTF.

This chain connects TRBV10-3 to TRBJ1-2; D is ambiguous. V shed 3 bases and J shed 7 bases, with 30 bases lying between them. This CDR3 region has 19 residues. CDR1 ENHRY and CDR2 SYGVKD come from the germline V gene. CDR3 loop: CAISDPIGPWFESLFGYTF. The DNA for the CDR3 is TGTGCCATCAGTGACCCGATCGGACCCTGGTTTGAGTCACTATTTGGCTACACCTTC.

This rearrangement joins TRBV4-1 to TRBJ1-2; 7 bases align to TRBD1. V lost 0 bases to trimming and J lost 3 bases; unmatched junction nucleotides: 13. The germline V gene has CDR1 MGHRA and CDR2 YSYEKL. The CDR3 runs 18 residues. The CDR3 loop is CASSQDAGQPTRDYGYTF. Here the CDR3 DNA reads TGCGCCAGCAGCCAAGATGCGGGACAGCCTACTCGGGACTATGGCTACACCTTC.

The CDR3 spells CASFRNPGYTF. The CDR3 region has the DNA TGTGCCAGCTTCAGAAATCCTGGCTACACCTTC. V usage is TRBV6-5 and J usage is TRBJ1-2; no firm D call. The germline V gene has CDR1 MNHEY and CDR2 SVGAGI. There are 11 residues in the CDR3. V was clipped by 8 bases and J by 7 bases, with 11 bases between them.